Sequencing of this TCR beta chain was carried out in a study of preoperative IRX-2 immunotherapy in early breast cancer. Only in-frame clones appear in the TCRdb table, and some are missing; sequencing was by immunoSEQ multiplex PCR. The sample carries 30,000 or so clones, roughly 89% recorded once. Germline CDR1 and CDR2: SGDLS and YYNGEE. V was trimmed by 4 bases and J by 2 bases, leaving 10 bases between them. The CDR3 covers 15 residues. As to treatment: preoperative locoregional IRX-2 cytokine immunotherapy. Preoperative locoregional IRX-2 cytokine immunotherapy was tested in the phase Ib source study.

Sampling was conducted from a patient treated with IRX-2 immunotherapy. This chain connects TRBV9 to TRBJ2-6; D might be TRBD1 or TRBD2, each matching 6 bases. The TCR sequence derives from a human donor with breast cancer. For the CDR3, the DNA is TGTGCCAGCAGCAAAGGGGGGACTGGGGCCAACGTCCTGACTTTC. Translation: CASSKGGTGANVLTF.